This T cell receptor beta chain came from a study of post-analysis software for immune sequencing data. Whole-study results and caveats: With TRBV5-6, TRBV5-1 and TRBV20-1 included, about five TRBV segments were more frequent in patients than in controls.

cDNA libraries of TCR beta carried unique molecular identifiers. TCRdb used MiXCR to reprocess the PCR reads, holding one entry per CDR3 protein. The sample carries 400,000 to 500,000 distinct CDR3 sequences, approximately 42% recorded once. Germline CDR1 reads SGHRS; CDR2 reads YFSETQ. There are 19 residues in the CDR3. The junction had 13 bases not matched to a gene; V was cut back by 3 bases and J by 0 bases. Turning to this clonotype: Antigen: not known.

Sequencing used blood. This receptor was taken from a girl aged 2 to 10 with multiple sclerosis. The chain uses TRBV5-1 and TRBJ2-1, with 9 bases that match TRBD2. CDR3 nucleotide sequence: TGCGCCAGCAGCTCTCAGCTAGCGGGAACCTTGAGCTCCTACAATGAGCAGTTCTTC. As protein: CASSSQLAGTLSSYNEQFF.